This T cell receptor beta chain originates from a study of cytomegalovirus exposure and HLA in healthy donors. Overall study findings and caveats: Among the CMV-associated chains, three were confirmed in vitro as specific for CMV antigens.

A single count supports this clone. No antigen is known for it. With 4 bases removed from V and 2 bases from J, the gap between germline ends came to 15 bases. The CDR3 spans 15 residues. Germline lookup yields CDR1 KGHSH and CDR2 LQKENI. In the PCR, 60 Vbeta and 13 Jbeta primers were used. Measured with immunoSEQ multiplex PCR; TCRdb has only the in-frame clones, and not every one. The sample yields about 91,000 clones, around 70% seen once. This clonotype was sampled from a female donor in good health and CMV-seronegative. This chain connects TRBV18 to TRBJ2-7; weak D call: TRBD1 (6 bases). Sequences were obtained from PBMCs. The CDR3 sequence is CASSLQGWGTYEQYF. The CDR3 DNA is TGTGCCAGCTCACTACAGGGATGGGGAACCTACGAGCAGTACTTC.